This T cell receptor beta chain was captured in a study of blood T cells in healthy people across ages. Study at large: About one barcoded beta molecule per two T cells came from capture by template switching.

The sample holds a few counts of this clonotype. What it binds is not known. Primed by a sample-barcoded 5' primer and a J-beta primer mix, a second PCR proceeded for about 6 to 12 cycles. Every cDNA molecule bore a tag from a template-switch adaptor containing 12 random nucleotides. A single record per CDR3 protein comes from TCRdb applying MiXCR to the 5' RACE reads. The sample holds 850,000 to 1,300,000 distinct CDR3 sequences, 35% to 55% seen once. This CDR3 spans 11 amino acids. With 8 bases removed from V and 6 bases from J, the gap between germline ends came to 11 bases. Germline values: CDR1 MNHEY, CDR2 SVGAGI. General study results and limits: Observed TCR beta diversity per million T cells went down as age went up. This fall followed a roughly linear course with age. Naive CD4+ cell counts and diversity both ran higher in long-lived than in aged donors.

Sequenced: blood. This receptor was obtained from a woman aged 55-69 years in good health. The J gene is TRBJ2-7, the V gene TRBV6-5; tentative D call: TRBD2 (6 bases). The CDR3 sequence: CASGGTVEQYF. The CDR3 DNA reads as TGTGCCAGCGGGGGGACGGTCGAGCAGTACTTC.